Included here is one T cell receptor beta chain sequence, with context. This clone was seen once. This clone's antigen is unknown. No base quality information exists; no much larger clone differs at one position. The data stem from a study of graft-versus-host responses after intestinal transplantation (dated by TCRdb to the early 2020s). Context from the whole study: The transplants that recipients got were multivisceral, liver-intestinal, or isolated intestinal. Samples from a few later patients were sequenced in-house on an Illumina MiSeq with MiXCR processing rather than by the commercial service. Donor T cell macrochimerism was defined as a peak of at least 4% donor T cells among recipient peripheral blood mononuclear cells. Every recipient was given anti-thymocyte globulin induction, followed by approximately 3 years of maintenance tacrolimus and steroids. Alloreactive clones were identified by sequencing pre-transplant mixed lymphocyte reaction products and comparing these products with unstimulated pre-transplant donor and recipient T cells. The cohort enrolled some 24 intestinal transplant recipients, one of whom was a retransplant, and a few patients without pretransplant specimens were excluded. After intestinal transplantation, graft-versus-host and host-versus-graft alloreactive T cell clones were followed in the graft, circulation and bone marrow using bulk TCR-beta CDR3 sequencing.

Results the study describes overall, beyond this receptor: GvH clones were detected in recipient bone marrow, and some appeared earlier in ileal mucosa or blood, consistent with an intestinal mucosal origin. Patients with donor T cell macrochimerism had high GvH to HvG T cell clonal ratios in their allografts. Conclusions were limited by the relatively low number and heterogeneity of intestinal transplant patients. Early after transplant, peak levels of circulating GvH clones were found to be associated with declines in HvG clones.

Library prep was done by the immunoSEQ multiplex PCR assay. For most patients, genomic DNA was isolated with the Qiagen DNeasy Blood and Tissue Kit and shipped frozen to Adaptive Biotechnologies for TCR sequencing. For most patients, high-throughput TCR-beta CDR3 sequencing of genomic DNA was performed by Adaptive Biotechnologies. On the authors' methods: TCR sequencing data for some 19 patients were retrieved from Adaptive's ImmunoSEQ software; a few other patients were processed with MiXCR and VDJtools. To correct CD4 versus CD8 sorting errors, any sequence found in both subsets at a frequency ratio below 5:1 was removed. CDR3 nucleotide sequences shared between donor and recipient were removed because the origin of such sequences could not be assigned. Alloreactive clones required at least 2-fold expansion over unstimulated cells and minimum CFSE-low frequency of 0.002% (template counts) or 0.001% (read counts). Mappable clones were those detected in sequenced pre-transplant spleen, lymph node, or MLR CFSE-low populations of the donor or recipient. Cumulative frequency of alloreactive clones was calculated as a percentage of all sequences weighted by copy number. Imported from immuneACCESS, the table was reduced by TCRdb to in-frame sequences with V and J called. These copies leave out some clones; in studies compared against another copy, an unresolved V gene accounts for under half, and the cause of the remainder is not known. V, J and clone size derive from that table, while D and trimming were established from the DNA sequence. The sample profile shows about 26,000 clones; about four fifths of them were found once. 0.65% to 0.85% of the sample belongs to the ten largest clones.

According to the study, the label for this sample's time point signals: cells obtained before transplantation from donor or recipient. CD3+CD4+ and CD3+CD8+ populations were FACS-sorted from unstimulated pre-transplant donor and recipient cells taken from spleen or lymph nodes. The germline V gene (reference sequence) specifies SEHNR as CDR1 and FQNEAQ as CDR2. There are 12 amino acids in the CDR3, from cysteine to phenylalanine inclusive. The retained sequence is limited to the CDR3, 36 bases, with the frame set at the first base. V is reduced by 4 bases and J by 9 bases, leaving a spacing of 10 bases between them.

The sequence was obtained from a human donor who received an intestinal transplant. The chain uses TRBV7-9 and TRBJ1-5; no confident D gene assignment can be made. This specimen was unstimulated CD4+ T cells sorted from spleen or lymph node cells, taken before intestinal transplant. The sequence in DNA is TGTGCCAGCAGCTCCCCTCCGGGGCCCCAGCATTTT. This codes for CASSSPPGPQHF. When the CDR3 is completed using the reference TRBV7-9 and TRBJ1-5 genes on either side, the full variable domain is DTGVSQNPRHKITKRGQNVTFRCDPISEHNRLYWYRQTLGQGPEFLTYFQNEAQLEKSRLLSDRFSAERPKGSFSTLEIQRTEQGDSAMYLCASSSPPGPQHFGDGTRLSIL.